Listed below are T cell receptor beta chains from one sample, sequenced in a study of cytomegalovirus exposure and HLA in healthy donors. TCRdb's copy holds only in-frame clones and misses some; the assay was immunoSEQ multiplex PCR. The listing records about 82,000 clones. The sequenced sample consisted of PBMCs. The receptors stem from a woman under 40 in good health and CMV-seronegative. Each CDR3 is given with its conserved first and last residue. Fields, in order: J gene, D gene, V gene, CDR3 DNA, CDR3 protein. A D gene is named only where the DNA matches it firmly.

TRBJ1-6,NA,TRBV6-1,TGTGCCAGCAGTGAGGGGGGAAACGTTTCACCCCTCCACTTT,CASSEGGNVSPLHF
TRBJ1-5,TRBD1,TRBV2,TGTGCCAGCAGTGGGGGGACAGTTTATAGCAATCAGCCCCAGCATTTT,CASSGGTVYSNQPQHF
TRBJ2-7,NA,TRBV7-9,TGTGCCAGCAGCAGGACAGCGAACGAGCAGTACTTC,CASSRTANEQYF
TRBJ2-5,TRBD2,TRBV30,TGTGCCTGGAGTGCCCCCGGGACTAGCGAAGAGACCCAGTACTTC,CAWSAPGTSEETQYF
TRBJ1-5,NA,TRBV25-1,TGTGCCAGCAGGTATCGGGGGGATAATCAGCCCCAGCATTTT,CASRYRGDNQPQHF
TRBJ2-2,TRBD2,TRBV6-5,TGTGCCAGCAGTTCCGGGACTACGAACACCGGGGAGCTGTTTTTT,CASSSGTTNTGELFF
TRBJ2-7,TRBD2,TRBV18,TGTGCCAGCTCACCGAGCGGGATGAGCGAGCAGTACTTC,CASSPSGMSEQYF
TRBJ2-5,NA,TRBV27,TGTGCCAGCAGTTTATTGGCTTCCCAAGAGACCCAGTACTTC,CASSLLASQETQYF
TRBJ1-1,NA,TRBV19,TGTGCCAGTAGTATCTCCGGGAGGGGCTGGGGCACTGAAGCTTTCTTT,CASSISGRGWGTEAFF
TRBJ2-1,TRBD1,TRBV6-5,TGTGCCAGCAGTTCGGACAGGGCTTATGAGCAGTTCTTC,CASSSDRAYEQFF
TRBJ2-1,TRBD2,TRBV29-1,TGCAGCGTGAGGAGGGCGGGAGAATACAATGAGCAGTTCTTC,CSVRRAGEYNEQFF
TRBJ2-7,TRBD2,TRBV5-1,TGCGCCAGCAGCTTGGGGGTACAAGGACTAGCGGGGCCCGGGCACGAGCAGTACTTC,CASSLGVQGLAGPGHEQYF
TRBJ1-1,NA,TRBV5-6,TGTGCCAGCAGCTTGGGAGGAGGACTTATGAACACTGAAGCTTTCTTT,CASSLGGGLMNTEAFF
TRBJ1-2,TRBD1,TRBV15,TGTGCCACCAGCAGAGGACAGGGTTTGAGCTACACCTTC,CATSRGQGLSYTF
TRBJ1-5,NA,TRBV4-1,TGCGCCAGCAGCCAAGAGTCGGGGGATGTTCAGCCCCAGCATTTT,CASSQESGDVQPQHF
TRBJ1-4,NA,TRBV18,TGTGCCAGCTCACCAGGGGCCGGCTGGAAAAAACTGTTTTTT,CASSPGAGWKKLFF
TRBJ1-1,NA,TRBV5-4,TGTGCCAGCAGCTTGGCTGGACACATGAACACTGAAGCTTTCTTT,CASSLAGHMNTEAFF
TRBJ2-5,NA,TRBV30,TGTGCCTGGGCACAGGTCCTTCAAGAGACCCAGTACTTC,CAWAQVLQETQYF
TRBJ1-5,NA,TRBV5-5,TGTGCCAGCAGCTGGTACGGGAGTCAGCCCCAGCATTTT,CASSWYGSQPQHF
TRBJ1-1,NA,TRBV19,TGTGCCAGTACCTCGACAGTTAACACTGAAGCTTTCTTT,CASTSTVNTEAFF
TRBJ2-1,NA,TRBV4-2,TGTGCCAGCAGCCAAGAGCGAGGGCCGGACGGTGAGCAGTTCTTC,CASSQERGPDGEQFF
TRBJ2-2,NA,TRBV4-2,TGTGCCAGCAGCCCAGAGGGGGCGGGGGTTATTAGTAACGGGGAGCTGTTTTTT,CASSPEGAGVISNGELFF
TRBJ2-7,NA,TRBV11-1,TGTGCCAGCAGCCCAAGGCAGGCCGCCTACGAGCAGTACTTC,CASSPRQAAYEQYF
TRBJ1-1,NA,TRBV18,TGTGCCAGCTCACCGGGAACTAGGGACACTGAAGCTTTCTTT,CASSPGTRDTEAFF
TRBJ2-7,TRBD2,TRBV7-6,TGTGCCAGCAGCTCTAGACTAGCGGGGGGTCCCTACGAGCAGTACTTC,CASSSRLAGGPYEQYF
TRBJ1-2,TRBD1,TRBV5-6,TGTGCCAGCAGCTTTGGACAGGTAGACTATGGCTACACCTTC,CASSFGQVDYGYTF
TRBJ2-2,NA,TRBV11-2,TGTGCCAGCAGCCTCAGCTTGAGGCGGGCCGGGGAGCTGTTTTTT,CASSLSLRRAGELFF
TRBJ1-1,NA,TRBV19,TGTGCCAGTAGTATAGATGGGGCCCCGAACACTGAAGCTTTCTTT,CASSIDGAPNTEAFF
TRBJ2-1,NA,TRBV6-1,TGTGCCAGCATCCTCGATGCTAGCTCTTACAATGAGCAGTTCTTC,CASILDASSYNEQFF
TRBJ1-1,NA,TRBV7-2,TGTGCCAGCAGCTCCTACTGGAACACTGAAGCTTTCTTT,CASSSYWNTEAFF
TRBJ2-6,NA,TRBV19,TGTGCCGGGCGACGGACTGGGGCCAACGTCCTGACTTTC,CAGRRTGANVLTF
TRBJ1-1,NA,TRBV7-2,TGTGCCACCGGCCGGGGGTACAGCACTGAAGCTTTCTTT,CATGRGYSTEAFF
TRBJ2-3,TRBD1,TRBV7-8,TGTGCCAGCAGCCTACCGGACAGGGGCAGTGAAGATACGCAGTATTTT,CASSLPDRGSEDTQYF
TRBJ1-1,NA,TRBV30,TGTGCCTCCAGGGTGAACACTGAAGCTTTCTTT,CASRVNTEAFF
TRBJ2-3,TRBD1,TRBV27,TGTGCCAGCAGTCGGACAGGCCCCACAGATACGCAGTATTTT,CASSRTGPTDTQYF
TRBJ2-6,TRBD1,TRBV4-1,TGCGCCAGCAGCCGGGGACAGGCCAACTCTGGGGCCAACGTCCTGACTTTC,CASSRGQANSGANVLTF
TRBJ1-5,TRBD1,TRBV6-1,TGTGCCAGCAGTGCTGGACAGGGCATTGCTCAGCACCAGCATTTT,CASSAGQGIAQHQHF
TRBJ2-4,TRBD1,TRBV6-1,TGTGCCAGCAGTGACTCCAGGGGGCTCAAAGTCATTCAGTACTTC,CASSDSRGLKVIQYF
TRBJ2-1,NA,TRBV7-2,TGTGCCAGCAGTTTTGCCCCCGGGACAACCTATGAGCAGTTCTTC,CASSFAPGTTYEQFF
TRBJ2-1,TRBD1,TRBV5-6,TGTGCCAGCAGCACGGACAGGGCTCTTCTCTACAATGAGCAGTTCTTC,CASSTDRALLYNEQFF
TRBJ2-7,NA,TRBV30,TGTGCCTGGAGCATGGACCTCCTAAGAGGGTACGAGCAGTACTTC,CAWSMDLLRGYEQYF
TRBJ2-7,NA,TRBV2,TGTGCCAGCAGTCCCCCCCTCTACGAGCAGTACTTC,CASSPPLYEQYF
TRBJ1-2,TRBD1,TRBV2,TGTGCCAGCGCAGAGGACAGGGGAAGGTATGGCTACACCTTC,CASAEDRGRYGYTF